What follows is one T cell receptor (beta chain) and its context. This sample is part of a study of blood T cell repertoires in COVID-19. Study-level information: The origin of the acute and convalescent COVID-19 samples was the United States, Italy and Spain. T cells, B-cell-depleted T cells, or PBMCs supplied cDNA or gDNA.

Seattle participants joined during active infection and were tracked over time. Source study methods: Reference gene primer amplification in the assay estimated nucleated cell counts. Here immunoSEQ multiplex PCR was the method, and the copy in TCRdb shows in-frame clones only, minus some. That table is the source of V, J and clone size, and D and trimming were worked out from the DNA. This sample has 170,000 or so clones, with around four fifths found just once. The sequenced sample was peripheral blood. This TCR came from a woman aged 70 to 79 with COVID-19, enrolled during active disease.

CDR3 sequence: CASSLPGLDPYEQYF. CDR3 sequence (DNA): TGTGCCAGCAGCCTCCCGGGACTAGACCCCTACGAGCAGTACTTC. The chain couples TRBV5-6 to TRBJ2-7; 8 bases match TRBD2. CDR1 is SGHDT, CDR2 YYEEEE, per germline. This CDR3 contains 15 residues. V lost 4 bases to trimming and J lost 2 bases; unmatched junction nucleotides: 8.